This paragraph covers one T cell receptor beta chain sequence. No antigen is known for it. CDR3 length equals 15 residues. In germline, CDR1 is LNHDA, CDR2 SQIVND (reference sequence). The ends lost 3 bases at V and 4 bases at J; junction bases unmatched: 5. The record originates from a study of T cell clones after liver transplantation. Study-wide background: At least one year of complete immunosuppression withdrawal without enzymes over twice normal defined tolerance.

Findings and caveats of the study: Graft donor-reactive T cells possibly entered the graft instead of undergoing deletion. Low donor cell numbers restricted donor-reactive repertoire measurement in two subjects. Small, mixed patient groups and varying post-transplant times limit these conclusions.

The protocol was immunoSEQ multiplex PCR, while the TCRdb copy is restricted to in-frame clones and leaves out a portion. The data show 70,000 or so clones, nearly 95% seen once. The input for sequencing was CD4+ T cells from blood, taken about 25 months after liver transplant. V gene TRBV19 combines with J gene TRBJ2-2; 7 bases line up with TRBD2. The receptor comes from a human patient who received a liver transplant. A share of the T cells may be of graft donor origin. CDR3 residues: CASSIPSGITGELFF. The CDR3 DNA reads as TGTGCCAGTAGTATCCCCAGCGGGATCACCGGGGAGCTGTTTTTT.